A single sample gave rise to the 27 T cell receptor beta chains below, sequenced in a study of T-cell memory formation after mild COVID-19. Each CDR3 protein is one row after TCRdb ran MiXCR on the 5' RACE reads. Of 250,000 to 300,000 distinct CDR3 sequences in the sample, roughly 18% are singletons; the top ten hold approximately 22%. Input material: PBMCs or a T cell subset sorted from them (not recorded which). The receptor set was obtained from a man aged 18 to 30 who had mild COVID-19 (a few samples of this study predate the infection). Cell type and time point are not known.

This chain uses TRBV12-5 with TRBJ2-1; D is ambiguous. The CDR3 loop spans 10 amino acids. V lost 7 bases and J 8 bases, leaving 6 bases between the germline ends. CDR1 and CDR2 from the germline V gene are LGHNT and FRNRAP. This CDR3 reads CASAVYEQFF. For the CDR3, the DNA is TGTGCTAGTGCCGTGTATGAGCAGTTCTTC.

This chain uses TRBV7-2 with TRBJ1-2; D gene ambiguous. Germline CDR1 is SGHTA and CDR2 is FQGNSA. V lost 5 bases to trimming and J lost 4 bases, with 8 bases between them. The CDR3 totals 12 residues. The CDR3 DNA sequence: TGTGCCAGCAGCCCCGCCTCCTATGGCTACACCTTC. This codes for CASSPASYGYTF. The entire variable domain, with the rest obtained from reference TRBV7-2 and TRBJ1-2, is as follows: GAGVSQSPSNKVTEKGKDVELRCDPISGHTALYWYRQSLGQGLEFLIYFQGNSAPDKSGLPSDRFSAERTGGSVSTLTIQRTQQEDSAVYLCASSPASYGYTFGSGTRLTVV.

This clonotype was seen repeatedly, ten times or more. The gene calls are TRBV11-2 and TRBJ2-1; TRBD2 matches 9 bases. The CDR3 totals 16 residues. Trimming removed 1 base from V and 9 bases from J; junction bases left unmatched: 10. Germline CDR1 reads SGHAT; CDR2 reads FQNNGV. This CDR3 reads CASSLGLAGIVVEQFF. For the CDR3, the DNA is TGTGCCAGCAGCTTAGGCCTAGCGGGGATCGTCGTTGAGCAGTTCTTC.

The gene calls are TRBV4-3 and TRBJ2-5; tentative D call: TRBD2 (5 bases). CDR1 and CDR2 from the germline V gene are LGHNA and YSLEER. Trimming removed 0 bases at V and 5 bases at J, with 13 bases between. This CDR3 contains 15 residues. The CDR3 nucleotides are TGCGCCAGCAGCCAAGATTCGAGAGCGGCGGAGACCCAGTACTTC. The encoded protein is CASSQDSRAAETQYF.

A word on this clonotype: At one end, the junction sequence differs from germline, possibly due to a read error. J is TRBJ1-4 and V is TRBV6-6; no clear D. Germline assignment: CDR1 MNHNY and CDR2 SVGAGI (reference sequence). The CDR3 extends over 13 amino acids. The CDR3 DNA reads TGTGCCAGCAGTTACGCAACTAATGAAAGACTGTTTTTT. Translated: CASSYATNERLFF.

This clonotype showed up many times. This rearrangement joins TRBV7-2 to TRBJ1-2; D is perhaps TRBD1 (6 bases). The germline CDR1 and CDR2 sequences are SGHTA and FQGNSA. V was trimmed by 4 bases and J by 4 bases, leaving 10 bases between them. This CDR3 comprises 13 residues. In DNA form, the CDR3 reads TGTGCCAGCAGCTCCGGACAGCGCTATGGCTACACCTTC. It codes for CASSSGQRYGYTF.

A few counts support this clonotype. J is TRBJ2-7 and V is TRBV20-1, with 7 bases matching TRBD2. Germline CDR1 and CDR2: DFQATT and SNEGSKA (reference sequence). CDR3 size: 13 residues. V was pared by 3 bases and J by 1 base, with 3 bases of the junction left unmatched. Written as DNA, the CDR3 is TGCAGTGCTAGGGGGGGAGGGTCCTACGAGCAGTACTTC. It yields the protein CSARGGGSYEQYF.

This chain connects TRBV29-1 to TRBJ2-3; 8 bases fit TRBD1. Losses at the gene ends were 4 bases for V and 5 bases for J; bases not matched to a gene: 5. This CDR3 contains 13 residues. Germline-derived CDR1 and CDR2 are SQVTM and ANQGSEA. The CDR3 nucleotides read TGCAGCGTTGCCAGGGGGCGAGGAGATACGCAGTATTTT. It encodes CSVARGRGDTQYF.

In this sample, this clonotype turned up a few times. A junction boundary mismatches the germline segment, possibly from a read error. The V gene is TRBV5-1, the J gene TRBJ1-1, with 8 positions matching TRBD1. CDR1 and CDR2 (germline): SGHRS, YFSETQ. This CDR3 is built from 14 residues. The CDR3 here is CASSSLGQEGPTAF. CDR3 in DNA: TGCGCCAGCAGCAGTTTGGGACAGGAGGGCCCCACGGCCTTT.

The CDR3 sequence is CASSLPFGEQFF. The CDR3 DNA is TGTGCCAGCAGTCTCCCGTTCGGTGAGCAGTTCTTC. The chain employs TRBV12-3 or TRBV12-4 and TRBJ2-1, with D unresolved. This CDR3 has 12 amino acids. The V and J ends lost 5 bases and 9 bases respectively, with 11 bases between them.

The chain recombines TRBV5-1 with TRBJ1-1; tentatively, D is TRBD1 (5 bases). This CDR3 comprises 15 residues. The V gene lost 1 base and the J gene lost 5 bases, with 15 bases spanning the gap. CDR1 is SGHRS and CDR2 is YFSETQ in the germline V gene. This CDR3 reads CASSLSRRVITEAFF. DNA of the CDR3: TGCGCCAGCAGCTTGAGTCGCAGGGTGATAACTGAAGCTTTCTTT.

The V gene is TRBV10-3, the J gene TRBJ1-5, with D unclear. V was trimmed by 5 bases and J by 2 bases, leaving 10 bases between them. CDR3 length: 14 amino acids. Germline V gene lookup returns CDR1 ENHRY and CDR2 SYGVKD. CDR3 bases: TGTGCCATCAGTCCTTCGGGTGGCAATCAGCCCCAGCATTTT. It yields the protein CAISPSGGNQPQHF.

This clonotype was counted many times. The V and J genes are TRBV5-1 and TRBJ2-5, with TRBD2 matching over 13 bases. The CDR3 covers 18 residues. J lost 8 bases, V lost 3 bases, and 16 bases had no gene match. CDR1 is SGHRS, CDR2 YFSETQ, per germline. DNA for the CDR3: TGCGCCAGCAGCTGGAGGACTAGCGGGGGACCCACGGGGGAAACCCAGTACTTC. Translated, it gives CASSWRTSGGPTGETQYF.

This clonotype was picked up a small number of times. The genes are TRBV4-2 and TRBJ1-1; a weak D match, TRBD1 (5 bases). The CDR3 sequence is 15 residues long. Per the germline V gene, CDR1 is LGHNA and CDR2 is YNFKEQ. V was trimmed by 4 bases and J by 3 bases, leaving 15 bases between them. DNA for the CDR3: TGTGCCAGCAGCCCCGCCGGGACCAGCTACACTGAAGCTTTCTTT. Translated: CASSPAGTSYTEAFF.

This clonotype was picked up many times. The chain couples TRBV20-1 to TRBJ2-1; the match to TRBD1 covers 7 bases. The CDR3 is 15 amino acids. Per germline, CDR1 DFQATT and CDR2 SNEGSKA (reference sequence). Trimming at V came to 6 bases and at J to 5 bases, leaving 13 bases not matched to a gene. CDR3 amino acids: CSALQQGKVHNEQFF. CDR3 coding DNA: TGCAGTGCGCTACAACAGGGGAAAGTCCACAATGAGCAGTTCTTC.

The J gene is TRBJ1-2, the V gene TRBV30, with 9 nucleotides matching TRBD1. Germline values: CDR1 GTSNPN, CDR2 SVGIG (reference sequence). The CDR3 contains 13 residues. With V trimmed by 3 bases and J by 12 bases, 11 bases remained unmatched. This CDR3 reads CAWRETGTGKDTF. In DNA, the CDR3 is TGTGCCTGGAGGGAAACCGGGACAGGGAAGGACACCTTC.

This clonotype was seen a few times. The genes are TRBV20-1 and TRBJ1-2, with 9 bases identical to TRBD1. After removal of 5 bases from V and 3 bases from J, the junction contained 10 bases not matched to a gene. Per the germline V gene, CDR1 is DFQATT and CDR2 is SNEGSKA (reference sequence). The CDR3 is 15 amino acids. CDR3 nucleotide sequence: TGCAGTGCTCGCCCAACAGGGGGCATGTACTATGGCTACACCTTC. Translation gives CSARPTGGMYYGYTF.

This clonotype was detected only a few times. The chain employs TRBV6-5 and TRBJ2-7, with unresolved D. The CDR3 consists of 13 residues. CDR1 and CDR2 from the germline V gene are MNHEY and SVGAGI. Between the trimmed V and J ends, which lost 2 bases and 4 bases, there was a span of 9 bases. The CDR3 reads CASSYLPGYEQYV. As DNA, the CDR3 is TGTGCCAGCAGTTACCTACCCGGGTACGAGCAGTACGTC.

The gene calls are TRBV7-2 and TRBJ2-1, with a possible D match to TRBD1 (6 bases). The CDR3 is made up of 15 amino acids. Trimming took 5 bases from V and 5 from J, leaving 16 bases between them. Per germline, CDR1 SGHTA and CDR2 FQGNSA. The CDR3 loop reads CASSQQGNLNNEQFF. The CDR3 nucleotides read TGTGCCAGCAGCCAACAGGGTAACTTAAACAATGAGCAGTTCTTC.

This clonotype was found a few times. CDR3 region: CASSQVAASYEQYF. The CDR3 coding sequence is TGCGCCAGCAGCCAAGTGGCAGCGTCCTACGAGCAGTACTTC. V usage is TRBV4-1 and J usage is TRBJ2-7; D is ambiguous. Trimming left V 1 base short and J 1 base short, with 8 bases between. Germline V gives CDR1 MGHRA, CDR2 YSYEKL. The CDR3 sequence is 14 residues long.

This clonotype was seen more than once but under ten times. The chain combines TRBV11-2 with TRBJ1-1, with D possibly being TRBD1 (5 bases). Germline CDR1 SGHAT, CDR2 FQNNGV. V lost 1 base and J 7 bases, leaving 10 bases between the germline ends. The CDR3 consists of 13 residues. The CDR3 sequence is CASSLGGWLEAFF. DNA of the CDR3: TGTGCCAGCAGCTTAGGGGGGTGGCTTGAAGCTTTCTTT.

At least ten counts were recorded for this clonotype. The CDR3 DNA reads TGCGCCAGCAGCCACCCAGGTAGTGAGCAGTTCTTC. As protein: CASSHPGSEQFF. This sequence joins TRBV4-1 and TRBJ2-1; D gene unclear. Trimming pared 3 bases from V and 9 bases from J, leaving 9 bases between. This CDR3 spans 12 amino acids. Per the germline V gene, CDR1 is MGHRA and CDR2 is YSYEKL.

The chain is built from TRBV5-1 and TRBJ1-1, with TRBD1 as a possible D gene (5 bases). The CDR3 has 13 residues. V was trimmed by 5 bases and J by 3 bases, leaving 11 bases between them. Per the germline V gene, CDR1 is SGHRS and CDR2 is YFSETQ. The DNA for the CDR3 is TGCGCCAGCAGGGGCGGGGGGGACACTGAAGCTTTCTTT. Its translation is CASRGGGDTEAFF.

This clonotype was observed a handful of times. J is TRBJ2-3 and V is TRBV28; 8 bases align to TRBD2. CDR3 length: 14 amino acids. The V gene's germline CDR1 is MDHEN and CDR2 SYDVKM. The V segment lost 7 bases and the J segment 6 bases; nucleotides outside the gene matches: 9. CDR3 residues: CASNPGGARDTQYF. The CDR3 coding sequence is TGTGCCAGCAACCCCGGGGGGGCCAGGGATACGCAGTATTTT.

The rearrangement joins TRBV11-2 to TRBJ2-7; 10 bases fit TRBD1. Trimming took 4 bases from V and 2 from J; bases not matched to a gene: 5. The CDR3 has 15 residues. Germline CDR1 and CDR2: SGHAT and FQNNGV. The CDR3 region has the DNA TGTGCCAGCAGCTGGGGACAGGGGCAGACCTACGAGCAGTACTTC. Amino acid sequence: CASSWGQGQTYEQYF.

This clonotype was seen more than once but under ten times. The rearrangement uses TRBV6-2 or TRBV6-3 and TRBJ2-7; 9 nucleotides match TRBD1. Germline CDR1 MNHEY, CDR2 SVGEGT. J lost 4 bases, V lost 7 bases, and 8 bases had no gene match. The CDR3 runs to 14 residues. CDR3 region: CASTHPQGAYEQYV. The CDR3 nucleotides are TGTGCCAGCACCCACCCACAGGGGGCTTACGAGCAGTACGTC.

This clonotype was picked up a small number of times. The chain carries TRBV5-1 and TRBJ2-1; 7 nucleotides line up with TRBD2. The ends lost 7 bases at V and 4 bases at J; junction bases unmatched: 11. The CDR3 runs to 15 residues. CDR1 and CDR2 (germline): SGHRS, YFSETQ. CDR3 amino acids: CASGSEAGNYNEQFF. DNA of the CDR3: TGCGCCAGCGGATCCGAAGCGGGGAATTACAATGAGCAGTTCTTC.